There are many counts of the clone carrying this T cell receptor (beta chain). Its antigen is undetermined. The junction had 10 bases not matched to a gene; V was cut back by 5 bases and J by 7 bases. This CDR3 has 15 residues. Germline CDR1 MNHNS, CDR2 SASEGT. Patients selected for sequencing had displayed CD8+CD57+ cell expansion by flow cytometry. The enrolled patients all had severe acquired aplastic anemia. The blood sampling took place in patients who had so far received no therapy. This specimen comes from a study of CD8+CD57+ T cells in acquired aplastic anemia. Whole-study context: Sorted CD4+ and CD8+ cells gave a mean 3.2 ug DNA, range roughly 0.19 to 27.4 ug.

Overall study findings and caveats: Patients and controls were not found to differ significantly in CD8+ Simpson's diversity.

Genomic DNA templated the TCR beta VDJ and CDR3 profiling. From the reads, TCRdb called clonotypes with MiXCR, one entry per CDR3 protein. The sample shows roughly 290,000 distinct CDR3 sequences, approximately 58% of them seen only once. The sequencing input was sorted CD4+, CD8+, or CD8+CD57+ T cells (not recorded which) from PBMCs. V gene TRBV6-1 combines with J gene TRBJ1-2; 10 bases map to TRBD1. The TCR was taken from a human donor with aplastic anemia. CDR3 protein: CASSIPGQGLFGYTF. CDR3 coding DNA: TGTGCCAGCAGTATTCCGGGACAGGGGTTGTTTGGCTACACCTTC.